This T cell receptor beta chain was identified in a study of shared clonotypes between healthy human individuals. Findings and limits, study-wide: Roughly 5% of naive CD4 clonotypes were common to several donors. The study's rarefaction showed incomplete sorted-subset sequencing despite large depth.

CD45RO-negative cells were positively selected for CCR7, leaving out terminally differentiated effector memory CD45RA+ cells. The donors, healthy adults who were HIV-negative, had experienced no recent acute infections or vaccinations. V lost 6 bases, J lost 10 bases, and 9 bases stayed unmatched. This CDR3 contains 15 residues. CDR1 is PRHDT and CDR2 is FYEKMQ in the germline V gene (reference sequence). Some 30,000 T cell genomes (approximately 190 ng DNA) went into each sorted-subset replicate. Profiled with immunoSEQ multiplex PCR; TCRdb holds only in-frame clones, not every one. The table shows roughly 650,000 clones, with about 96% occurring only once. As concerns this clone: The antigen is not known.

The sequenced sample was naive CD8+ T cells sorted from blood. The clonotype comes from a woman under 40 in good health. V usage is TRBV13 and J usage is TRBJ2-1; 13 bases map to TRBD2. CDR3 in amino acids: CASRLGLAGAGEQFF. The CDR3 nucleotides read TGTGCCAGCAGACTCGGACTAGCGGGAGCGGGGGAGCAGTTCTTC.